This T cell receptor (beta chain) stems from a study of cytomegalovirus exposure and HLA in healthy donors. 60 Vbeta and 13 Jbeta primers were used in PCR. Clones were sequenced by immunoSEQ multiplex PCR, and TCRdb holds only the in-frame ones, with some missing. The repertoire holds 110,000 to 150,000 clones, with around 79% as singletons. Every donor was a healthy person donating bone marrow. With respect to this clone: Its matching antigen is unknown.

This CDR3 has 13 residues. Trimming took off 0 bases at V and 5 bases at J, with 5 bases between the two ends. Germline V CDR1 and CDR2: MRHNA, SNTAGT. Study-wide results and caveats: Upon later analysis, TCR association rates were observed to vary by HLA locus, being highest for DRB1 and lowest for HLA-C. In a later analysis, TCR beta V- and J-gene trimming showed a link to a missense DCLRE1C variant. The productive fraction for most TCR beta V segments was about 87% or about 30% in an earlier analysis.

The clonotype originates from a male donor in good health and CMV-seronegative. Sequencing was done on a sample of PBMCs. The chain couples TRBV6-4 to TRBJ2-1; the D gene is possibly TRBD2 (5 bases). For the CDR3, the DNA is TGTGCCAGCAGTGACTCAGCGGACAATGAGCAGTTCTTC. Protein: CASSDSADNEQFF.